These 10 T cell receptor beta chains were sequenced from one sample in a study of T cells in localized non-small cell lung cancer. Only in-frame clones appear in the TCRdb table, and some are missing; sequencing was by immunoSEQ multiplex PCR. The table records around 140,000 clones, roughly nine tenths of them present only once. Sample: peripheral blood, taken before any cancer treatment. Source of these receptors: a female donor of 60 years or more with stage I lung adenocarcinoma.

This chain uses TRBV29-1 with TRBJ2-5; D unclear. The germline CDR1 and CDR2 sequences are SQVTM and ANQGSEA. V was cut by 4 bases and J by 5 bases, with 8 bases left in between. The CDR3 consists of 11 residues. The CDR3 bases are TGCAGCGTTGTGGAGATTGAGACCCAGTACTTC. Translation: CSVVEIETQYF.

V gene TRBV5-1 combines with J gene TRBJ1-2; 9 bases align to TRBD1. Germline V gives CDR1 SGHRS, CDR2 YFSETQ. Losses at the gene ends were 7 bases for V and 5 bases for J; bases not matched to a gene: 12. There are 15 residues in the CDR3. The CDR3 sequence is CASRSGTGQRYGYTF. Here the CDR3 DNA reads TGCGCCAGCCGCTCCGGGACAGGGCAGAGGTATGGCTACACCTTC.

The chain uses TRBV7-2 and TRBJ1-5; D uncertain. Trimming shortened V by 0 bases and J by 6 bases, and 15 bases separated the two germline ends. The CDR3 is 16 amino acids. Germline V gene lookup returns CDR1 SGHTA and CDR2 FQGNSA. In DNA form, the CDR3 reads TGTGCCAGCAGCTTAGCTGGCGCTCGAGCGTTTCAGCCCCAGCATTTT. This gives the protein CASSLAGARAFQPQHF. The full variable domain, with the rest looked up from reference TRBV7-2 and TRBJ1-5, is GAGVSQSPSNKVTEKGKDVELRCDPISGHTALYWYRQSLGQGLEFLIYFQGNSAPDKSGLPSDRFSAERTGGSVSTLTIQRTQQEDSAVYLCASSLAGARAFQPQHFGDGTRLSIL.

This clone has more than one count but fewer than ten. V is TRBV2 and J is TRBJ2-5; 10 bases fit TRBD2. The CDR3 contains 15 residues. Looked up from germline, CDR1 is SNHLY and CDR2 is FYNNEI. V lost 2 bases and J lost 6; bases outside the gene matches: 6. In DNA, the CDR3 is TGTGCCAGCAGTGAAACGCTAGCGGGAGCAAAGACCCAGTACTTC. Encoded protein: CASSETLAGAKTQYF.

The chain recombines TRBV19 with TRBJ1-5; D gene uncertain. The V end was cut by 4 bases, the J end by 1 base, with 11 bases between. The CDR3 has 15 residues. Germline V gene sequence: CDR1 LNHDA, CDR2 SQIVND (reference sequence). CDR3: CASSTGSMSNQPQHF. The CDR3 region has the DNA TGTGCCAGTAGTACAGGCTCTATGAGCAATCAGCCCCAGCATTTT.

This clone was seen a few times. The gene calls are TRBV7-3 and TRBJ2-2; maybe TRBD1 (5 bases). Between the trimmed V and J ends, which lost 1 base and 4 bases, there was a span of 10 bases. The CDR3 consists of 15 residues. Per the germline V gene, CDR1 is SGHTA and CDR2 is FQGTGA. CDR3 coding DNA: TGTGCCAGCAGCTTAAGGTTTGGGGCCACCGGGGAGCTGTTTTTT. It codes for CASSLRFGATGELFF.

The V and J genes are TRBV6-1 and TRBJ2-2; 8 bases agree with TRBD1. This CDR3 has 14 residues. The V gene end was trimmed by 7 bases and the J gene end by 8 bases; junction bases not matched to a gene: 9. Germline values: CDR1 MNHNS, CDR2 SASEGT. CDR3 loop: CASNTGQGGGELFF. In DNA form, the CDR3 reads TGTGCCAGCAATACTGGACAGGGTGGAGGGGAGCTGTTTTTT.

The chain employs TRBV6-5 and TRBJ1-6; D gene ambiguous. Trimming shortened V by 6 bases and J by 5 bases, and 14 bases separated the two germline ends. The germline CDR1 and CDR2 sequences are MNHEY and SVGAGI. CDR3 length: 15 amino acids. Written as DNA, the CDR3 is TGTGCCAGCAGCCAGACCCAGACTAATAATTCACCCCTCCACTTT. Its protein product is CASSQTQTNNSPLHF.

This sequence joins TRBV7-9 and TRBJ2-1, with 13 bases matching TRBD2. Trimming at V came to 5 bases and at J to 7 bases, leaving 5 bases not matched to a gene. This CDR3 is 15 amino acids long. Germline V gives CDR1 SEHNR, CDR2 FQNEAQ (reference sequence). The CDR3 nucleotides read TGTGCCAGCAGCGAAACTAGCGGGAGGGGTAATGAGCAGTTCTTC. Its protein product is CASSETSGRGNEQFF.

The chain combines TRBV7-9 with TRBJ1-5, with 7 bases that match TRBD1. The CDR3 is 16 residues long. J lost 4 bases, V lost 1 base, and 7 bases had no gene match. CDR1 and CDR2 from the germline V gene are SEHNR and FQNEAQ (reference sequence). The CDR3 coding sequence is TGTGCCAGCAGCTTAGGACGGACAGGCCAAAATCAGCCCCAGCATTTT. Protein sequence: CASSLGRTGQNQPQHF.